A selection of T cell receptor beta chains follows, all from one sample in a study of T cells in localized non-small cell lung cancer. The repertoire was sequenced with immunoSEQ multiplex PCR; TCRdb's copy has only in-frame clones and lacks some. The sample shows about 33,000 clones, roughly 77% of them seen only once. The source material was peripheral blood, sampled before any cancer treatment. Receptors were obtained from a male donor aged 60 or over with stage III squamous cell lung carcinoma. The CDR3 runs from the conserved cysteine through the conserved F or W. Fields, in order: J gene, clone size, V gene, CDR3 length, D gene, CDR3 protein, CDR3 DNA. D genes are given only for firm matches. The size field is filled for only some rows; it gives once, few, many or a size class.

J gene: TRBJ1-5; clone size: -; V gene: TRBV2; CDR3 length: 15; D gene: -; CDR3 protein: CASKRTWVGDQPQHF; CDR3 DNA: TGTGCCAGCAAGAGAACTTGGGTCGGTGATCAGCCCCAGCATTTT
J gene: TRBJ1-2; clone size: few; V gene: TRBV5-5; CDR3 length: 17; D gene: -; CDR3 protein: CASSPLVAGQGNYGYTF; CDR3 DNA: TGTGCCAGCAGCCCGTTAGTGGCAGGGCAGGGAAACTATGGCTACACCTTC
J gene: TRBJ2-3; clone size: -; V gene: TRBV5-8; CDR3 length: 13; D gene: -; CDR3 protein: CGVSGTGTDTQYF; CDR3 DNA: TGTGGAGTCAGCGGGACAGGCACAGATACGCAGTATTTT
J gene: TRBJ2-1; clone size: -; V gene: TRBV11-2; CDR3 length: 15; D gene: -; CDR3 protein: CASSADSSSYNEQFF; CDR3 DNA: TGTGCCAGCAGCGCGGACTCTAGCTCCTACAATGAGCAGTTCTTC
J gene: TRBJ2-6; clone size: -; V gene: TRBV5-6; CDR3 length: 18; D gene: -; CDR3 protein: CASSLARFDPSGANVLTF; CDR3 DNA: TGTGCCAGCAGCTTGGCCAGATTTGACCCCTCTGGGGCCAACGTCCTGACTTTC
J gene: TRBJ1-1; clone size: -; V gene: TRBV7-2; CDR3 length: 13; D gene: -; CDR3 protein: CASSLTVFTEAFF; CDR3 DNA: TGTGCCAGCAGCCTAACGGTCTTTACTGAAGCTTTCTTT
J gene: TRBJ2-7; clone size: -; V gene: TRBV25-1; CDR3 length: 14; D gene: -; CDR3 protein: CASSEGSRAYEQYF; CDR3 DNA: TGTGCCAGCAGTGAAGGTTCCAGGGCCTACGAGCAGTACTTC
J gene: TRBJ2-1; clone size: few; V gene: TRBV19; CDR3 length: 15; D gene: -; CDR3 protein: CASLTREGTGNEQFF; CDR3 DNA: TGTGCCAGTCTCACTCGGGAAGGGACGGGCAATGAGCAGTTCTTC
J gene: TRBJ1-2; clone size: -; V gene: TRBV13; CDR3 length: 16; D gene: TRBD1; CDR3 protein: CASSMEGQGEGYGYTF; CDR3 DNA: TGTGCCAGCAGCATGGAGGGCCAGGGGGAAGGCTATGGCTACACCTTC
J gene: TRBJ2-7; clone size: -; V gene: TRBV2; CDR3 length: 13; D gene: -; CDR3 protein: CASNQGFSYEQYF; CDR3 DNA: TGTGCCAGCAACCAGGGGTTCTCCTACGAGCAGTACTTC
J gene: TRBJ1-6; clone size: -; V gene: TRBV27; CDR3 length: 15; D gene: -; CDR3 protein: CASSPGSSYNSPLHF; CDR3 DNA: TGTGCCAGCAGCCCAGGGAGCTCCTATAATTCACCCCTCCACTTT
J gene: TRBJ1-2; clone size: -; V gene: TRBV6-5; CDR3 length: 14; D gene: TRBD1; CDR3 protein: CASTRTGANYGYTF; CDR3 DNA: TGTGCCAGCACCCGGACAGGGGCGAACTATGGCTACACCTTC
J gene: TRBJ2-1; clone size: -; V gene: TRBV5-1; CDR3 length: 11; D gene: -; CDR3 protein: CASSLGREQFF; CDR3 DNA: TGCGCCAGCAGCTTGGGCCGTGAGCAGTTCTTC
J gene: TRBJ2-3; clone size: few; V gene: TRBV19; CDR3 length: 15; D gene: TRBD1; CDR3 protein: CASSQDRVLTDTQYF; CDR3 DNA: TGTGCCAGTAGCCAGGACAGGGTCCTCACAGATACGCAGTATTTT
J gene: TRBJ2-7; clone size: -; V gene: TRBV7-2; CDR3 length: 15; D gene: -; CDR3 protein: CASSLVSGRWYEQYF; CDR3 DNA: TGTGCCAGCAGCTTAGTATCTGGCAGGTGGTACGAGCAGTACTTC
J gene: TRBJ1-5; clone size: -; V gene: TRBV7-2; CDR3 length: 13; D gene: -; CDR3 protein: CASSPDRIQPQHF; CDR3 DNA: TGTGCCAGCAGCCCCGACAGGATCCAGCCCCAGCATTTT
J gene: TRBJ2-5; clone size: -; V gene: TRBV29-1; CDR3 length: 14; D gene: TRBD1; CDR3 protein: CSVEDRQGDETQYF; CDR3 DNA: TGCAGCGTTGAAGATCGACAGGGGGACGAGACCCAGTACTTC
J gene: TRBJ2-7; clone size: -; V gene: TRBV18; CDR3 length: 14; D gene: TRBD1; CDR3 protein: CASSPKQGAYEQYF; CDR3 DNA: TGTGCCAGCTCACCGAAGCAGGGGGCCTACGAGCAGTACTTC
J gene: TRBJ1-6; clone size: -; V gene: TRBV28; CDR3 length: 14; D gene: TRBD1; CDR3 protein: CASSPRDRDSPLHF; CDR3 DNA: TGTGCCAGCAGTCCAAGGGACAGGGACTCACCCCTCCACTTT
J gene: TRBJ2-7; clone size: once; V gene: TRBV6-6; CDR3 length: 11; D gene: -; CDR3 protein: CASTHGYEQYF; CDR3 DNA: TGTGCCAGCACCCACGGGTACGAGCAGTACTTC
J gene: TRBJ1-2; clone size: -; V gene: TRBV7-8; CDR3 length: 15; D gene: TRBD1; CDR3 protein: CASSSAEGAGYGYTF; CDR3 DNA: TGTGCCAGCAGCTCAGCCGAGGGGGCTGGCTATGGCTACACCTTC
J gene: TRBJ1-5; clone size: -; V gene: TRBV18; CDR3 length: 13; D gene: -; CDR3 protein: CASSPVGGQPQHF; CDR3 DNA: TGTGCCAGCTCACCGGTAGGCGGGCAGCCCCAGCATTTT
J gene: TRBJ1-3; clone size: -; V gene: TRBV5-5; CDR3 length: 19; D gene: -; CDR3 protein: CASSLKLYEIRISGNTIYF; CDR3 DNA: TGTGCCAGCAGCTTGAAACTGTACGAGATTCGGATCTCTGGAAACACCATATATTTT
J gene: TRBJ1-1; clone size: -; V gene: TRBV6-1; CDR3 length: 12; D gene: -; CDR3 protein: CASSGGQSEAFF; CDR3 DNA: TGTGCCAGCAGTGGAGGACAGTCTGAAGCTTTCTTT
J gene: TRBJ2-1; clone size: -; V gene: TRBV5-6; CDR3 length: 17; D gene: TRBD1; CDR3 protein: CASVLIRQGRSYNEQFF; CDR3 DNA: TGTGCCAGCGTACTTATTAGACAGGGTAGATCCTACAATGAGCAGTTCTTC
J gene: TRBJ1-4; clone size: -; V gene: TRBV10-3; CDR3 length: 16; D gene: TRBD1; CDR3 protein: CAISEARGLYDEKLFF; CDR3 DNA: TGTGCCATCAGTGAGGCCAGGGGGCTTTACGATGAAAAACTGTTTTTT
J gene: TRBJ2-3; clone size: -; V gene: TRBV18; CDR3 length: 15; D gene: -; CDR3 protein: CASSPPRWASDTQYF; CDR3 DNA: TGTGCCAGCTCACCACCTAGATGGGCGTCGGATACGCAGTATTTT
J gene: TRBJ2-3; clone size: few; V gene: TRBV19; CDR3 length: 15; D gene: -; CDR3 protein: CASSNPGWGPDTQYF; CDR3 DNA: TGTGCCAGTAGTAATCCAGGGTGGGGGCCAGATACGCAGTATTTT
J gene: TRBJ2-7; clone size: -; V gene: TRBV6-6; CDR3 length: 15; D gene: TRBD2; CDR3 protein: CASMLASGSTDEQYF; CDR3 DNA: TGTGCCAGCATGCTAGCTAGCGGGAGTACCGACGAGCAGTACTTC
J gene: TRBJ2-1; clone size: once; V gene: TRBV29-1; CDR3 length: 15; D gene: TRBD2; CDR3 protein: CSGRGTSGTYNEQFF; CDR3 DNA: TGCAGCGGTCGTGGGACTAGCGGGACTTACAATGAGCAGTTCTTC
J gene: TRBJ2-6; clone size: -; V gene: TRBV2; CDR3 length: 13; D gene: -; CDR3 protein: CASSSPGRNVLTF; CDR3 DNA: TGTGCCAGCAGTTCTCCGGGAAGGAACGTCCTGACTTTC
J gene: TRBJ1-5; clone size: -; V gene: TRBV28; CDR3 length: 15; D gene: TRBD1; CDR3 protein: CASSSAGGGNQPQHF; CDR3 DNA: TGTGCCAGCAGTTCCGCAGGGGGCGGTAATCAGCCCCAGCATTTT
J gene: TRBJ1-1; clone size: -; V gene: TRBV30; CDR3 length: 14; D gene: -; CDR3 protein: CAWSKGGELVAAFF; CDR3 DNA: TGTGCCTGGAGTAAGGGAGGGGAGCTAGTCGCAGCTTTCTTT
J gene: TRBJ1-5; clone size: -; V gene: TRBV7-9; CDR3 length: 12; D gene: -; CDR3 protein: CATAPGNQPQHF; CDR3 DNA: TGTGCCACCGCGCCGGGGAATCAGCCCCAGCATTTT
J gene: TRBJ2-3; clone size: -; V gene: TRBV30; CDR3 length: 15; D gene: TRBD2; CDR3 protein: CAWSALAGAADTQYF; CDR3 DNA: TGTGCCTGGAGTGCACTAGCGGGAGCAGCAGATACGCAGTATTTT
J gene: TRBJ1-3; clone size: -; V gene: TRBV6-6; CDR3 length: 14; D gene: -; CDR3 protein: CASRTQGGRNTIYF; CDR3 DNA: TGTGCCAGCAGAACCCAGGGAGGACGAAACACCATATATTTT
J gene: TRBJ1-2; clone size: once; V gene: TRBV7-9; CDR3 length: 13; D gene: -; CDR3 protein: CASSSKNYYGYTF; CDR3 DNA: TGTGCCAGCAGCTCGAAGAATTACTATGGCTACACCTTC
J gene: TRBJ2-7; clone size: once; V gene: TRBV7-8; CDR3 length: 13; D gene: -; CDR3 protein: CASSSGQTYEQYF; CDR3 DNA: TGTGCCAGCTCCTCCGGACAAACCTACGAGCAGTACTTC
J gene: TRBJ1-3; clone size: -; V gene: TRBV28; CDR3 length: 14; D gene: -; CDR3 protein: CASSILLSGNTIYF; CDR3 DNA: TGTGCCAGCAGTATCCTTCTCTCTGGAAACACCATATATTTT
J gene: TRBJ2-7; clone size: -; V gene: TRBV5-8; CDR3 length: 17; D gene: -; CDR3 protein: CASSLVKGNVRTYEQYF; CDR3 DNA: TGTGCCAGCAGCTTGGTAAAGGGGAACGTTCGAACCTACGAGCAGTACTTC
J gene: TRBJ2-7; clone size: few; V gene: TRBV5-1; CDR3 length: 14; D gene: TRBD1; CDR3 protein: CASSYRQGPYEQYF; CDR3 DNA: TGCGCCAGCAGCTATCGACAGGGGCCCTACGAGCAGTACTTC
J gene: TRBJ2-7; clone size: -; V gene: TRBV5-1; CDR3 length: 16; D gene: TRBD1; CDR3 protein: CASSLGRDRFTYEQYF; CDR3 DNA: TGCGCCAGCAGCTTGGGTCGGGACAGGTTCACCTACGAGCAGTACTTC
J gene: TRBJ1-4; clone size: -; V gene: TRBV14; CDR3 length: 14; D gene: -; CDR3 protein: CASSPQGRLEKLFF; CDR3 DNA: TGTGCCAGCAGCCCCCAGGGGCGCCTTGAAAAACTGTTTTTT
J gene: TRBJ2-3; clone size: -; V gene: TRBV5-1; CDR3 length: 18; D gene: TRBD1; CDR3 protein: CASSLGALDRGYPDTQYF; CDR3 DNA: TGCGCCAGCAGCTTGGGGGCCCTGGACAGGGGGTATCCAGATACGCAGTATTTT
J gene: TRBJ2-3; clone size: few; V gene: TRBV6-6; CDR3 length: 13; D gene: -; CDR3 protein: CASTTFTADTQYF; CDR3 DNA: TGTGCCAGCACGACTTTTACAGCAGATACGCAGTATTTT
J gene: TRBJ2-7; clone size: -; V gene: TRBV4-2; CDR3 length: 16; D gene: TRBD1; CDR3 protein: CASSQDGDREGYEQYF; CDR3 DNA: TGTGCCAGCAGCCAAGATGGGGACAGGGAAGGCTACGAGCAGTACTTC
J gene: TRBJ2-3; clone size: once; V gene: TRBV9; CDR3 length: 14; D gene: -; CDR3 protein: CASSGYPGTDTQYF; CDR3 DNA: TGTGCCAGCAGCGGTTACCCAGGCACAGATACGCAGTATTTT
J gene: TRBJ2-2; clone size: -; V gene: TRBV5-5; CDR3 length: 16; D gene: TRBD2; CDR3 protein: CASSLQPGLDAGELFF; CDR3 DNA: TGTGCCAGCAGCTTGCAACCGGGACTAGACGCCGGGGAGCTGTTTTTT
J gene: TRBJ2-7; clone size: -; V gene: TRBV2; CDR3 length: 11; D gene: -; CDR3 protein: CASRGLSEQYF; CDR3 DNA: TGTGCCAGCAGGGGGCTCAGCGAGCAGTACTTC
J gene: TRBJ1-3; clone size: -; V gene: TRBV28; CDR3 length: 16; D gene: TRBD1; CDR3 protein: CASSSGQGPLGNTIYF; CDR3 DNA: TGTGCCAGCAGTTCAGGACAGGGACCGTTGGGAAACACCATATATTTT
J gene: TRBJ2-7; clone size: few; V gene: TRBV6-6; CDR3 length: 14; D gene: TRBD2; CDR3 protein: CASSLAGTAYEQYF; CDR3 DNA: TGTGCCAGCAGCCTAGCGGGGACTGCCTACGAGCAGTACTTC
J gene: TRBJ1-5; clone size: -; V gene: TRBV7-8; CDR3 length: 12; D gene: -; CDR3 protein: CASSLEGQPQHF; CDR3 DNA: TGTGCCAGCAGCTTAGAGGGTCAGCCCCAGCATTTT
J gene: TRBJ2-2; clone size: -; V gene: TRBV18; CDR3 length: 12; D gene: -; CDR3 protein: CASSPNSGELFF; CDR3 DNA: TGTGCCAGCTCACCAAATTCCGGGGAGCTGTTTTTT
J gene: TRBJ2-1; clone size: few; V gene: TRBV4-3; CDR3 length: 17; D gene: TRBD2; CDR3 protein: CASSQDLSSGTYNEQFF; CDR3 DNA: TGCGCCAGCAGCCAAGACTTATCTAGCGGGACCTACAATGAGCAGTTCTTC
J gene: TRBJ2-3; clone size: -; V gene: TRBV2; CDR3 length: 17; D gene: TRBD2; CDR3 protein: CASSEAGPGRGTDTQYF; CDR3 DNA: TGTGCCAGCAGTGAAGCGGGACCCGGGAGGGGCACAGATACGCAGTATTTT